The rows below give T cell receptor beta chains drawn from one sample of a study of T cells after posttransplantation cyclophosphamide. TCRdb keeps only in-frame clones here, not all; method: immunoSEQ multiplex PCR. Singletons are absent from the sample, which has 15,000 to 20,000 clones. Sequencing was performed on PBMCs, taken after allogeneic stem cell transplant with posttransplant cyclophosphamide. Receptor source: a female patient aged 25-39 years who received an allogeneic stem cell transplant from a related donor, was CMV-positive, and had no GVHD. Some T cells may have originated in the graft donor. Both conserved end residues are part of each CDR3. The order of the fields is clone size, V gene, J gene, CDR3 protein. Where a row states a size, it is once, few, many or the class of an expanded clone; other rows omit it.

size: NA; V: TRBV5-6; J: TRBJ1-6; CDR3: CASSRIGGWRDSPLHF
size: many; V: TRBV18; J: TRBJ1-1; CDR3: CASSPERNTEAFF
size: NA; V: TRBV30; J: TRBJ1-6; CDR3: CAWSRDRGRASYNSPLHF
size: many; V: TRBV28; J: TRBJ1-4; CDR3: CASSSTGWNNEKLFF
size: many; V: TRBV7-9; J: TRBJ2-7; CDR3: CASTKQGRVYDEQYF
size: many; V: TRBV5-4; J: TRBJ2-1; CDR3: CASSLTPGLAGGWSNEQFF
size: few; V: TRBV6-1; J: TRBJ1-1; CDR3: CASSLEQRNTEAFF
size: many; V: TRBV30; J: TRBJ1-4; CDR3: CAWSAGATNEKLFF
size: many; V: TRBV2; J: TRBJ1-5; CDR3: CANSFAGASNQPQHF
size: many; V: TRBV19; J: TRBJ2-1; CDR3: CASSIGGTGGFNEQFF
size: many; V: TRBV25-1; J: TRBJ1-2; CDR3: CASSAWDRANYGYTF
size: many; V: TRBV6-5; J: TRBJ1-2; CDR3: CASSYSENYGYTF
size: many; V: TRBV19; J: TRBJ1-1; CDR3: CASSDHRGRVNTEAFF
size: many; V: TRBV30; J: TRBJ1-2; CDR3: CAWSGGSVGIYGYTF
size: many; V: TRBV5-6; J: TRBJ2-3; CDR3: CASSFGTGDTDTQYF
size: many; V: TRBV11-2; J: TRBJ2-1; CDR3: CASSRDSIGEQFF
size: many; V: TRBV28; J: TRBJ2-7; CDR3: CASSLRLGAGYEQYF
size: many; V: TRBV27; J: TRBJ2-7; CDR3: CASSRTGGSYEQYF
size: many; V: TRBV7-8; J: TRBJ2-3; CDR3: CASSLRQLGVSTDTQYF
size: many; V: TRBV4-3; J: TRBJ2-1; CDR3: CASSQEVSSGKGYEQFF
size: few; V: TRBV6-5; J: TRBJ2-2; CDR3: CARSYVGNTGELFF
size: many; V: TRBV10-2; J: TRBJ2-7; CDR3: CASSGRTGQYF
size: many; V: TRBV7-9; J: TRBJ1-2; CDR3: CASSSRTVLGYTF
size: many; V: TRBV28; J: TRBJ2-7; CDR3: CASSPGQGSFYEQYF
size: many; V: TRBV6-5; J: TRBJ2-2; CDR3: CASSSRDRATGELFF
size: many; V: TRBV19; J: TRBJ1-6; CDR3: CASSTTGDNSPLHF
size: many; V: TRBV7-9; J: TRBJ1-5; CDR3: CASSLGPNQPQHF
size: many; V: TRBV4-3; J: TRBJ2-1; CDR3: CASSHYLAGVDNEQFF
size: many; V: TRBV19; J: TRBJ2-1; CDR3: CASTSWALNYEQFF
size: many; V: TRBV7-2; J: TRBJ2-1; CDR3: CASSFSGRTFDEQFF
size: many; V: TRBV5-1; J: TRBJ2-2; CDR3: CASSGNVGSVSGELFF
size: many; V: TRBV4-1; J: TRBJ2-2; CDR3: CASSQDSVLAGVGGELFF
size: many; V: TRBV15; J: TRBJ2-1; CDR3: CATSSSGTSGRRHEQFF
size: many; V: TRBV7-2; J: TRBJ2-5; CDR3: CASSWTGEETQYF
size: many; V: TRBV2; J: TRBJ1-3; CDR3: CASSDRPSGNTIYF
size: many; V: TRBV19; J: NA; CDR3: CASSMGPRDSYEQYF
size: many; V: TRBV7-9; J: TRBJ1-2; CDR3: CASSPRTGWRYGYTF
size: many; V: TRBV30; J: TRBJ1-5; CDR3: CAWSGGGGRGQPQHF
size: many; V: TRBV11-3; J: TRBJ2-2; CDR3: CASSPGRTGELFF
size: many; V: TRBV30; J: TRBJ1-1; CDR3: CAWSRTGATEAFF
size: many; V: TRBV5-1; J: TRBJ1-4; CDR3: CASSVDLPRGNEKLFF